This T cell receptor (beta chain) was retrieved from a study of regulatory T cells in long-lasting Graves disease. General study findings and limits: Repertoires from persistent disease leaned toward TRBV28, TRBJ1-2 and TRBJ2-5. Newly diagnosed patients had higher TCR diversity than persistent Graves' patients did.

Time point reported: persistent/refractory GD, antithyroid drugs over 5 years with positive TRAb. From RNA extracted from PBMCs, the TCR library was made. Tubes containing EDTA received about 9.7 milliliters of drawn peripheral blood. Germline CDR1 and CDR2: LGHDT and YNNKEL (reference sequence). V was shortened by 4 bases and J by 0 bases, with 13 bases between the two germline ends. This CDR3 has 16 amino acids. A note on this clonotype: What it binds is unknown.

The authors built TCR beta libraries using iRepertoire HTBI primers and Arm-PCR of CDR3 regions. TCRdb reprocessed the multiplex PCR reads via MiXCR and lists one record per CDR3 protein. Here the sample spans 700,000 or so distinct CDR3 sequences, around 32% being singletons. The chain uses TRBV3-1 and TRBJ1-3; D is uncertain. The origin of this receptor is a female donor with Graves disease. Sample: peripheral blood mononuclear cells (PBMCs), taken when the disease was refractory, from a patient treated with antithyroid drugs. CDR3 bases: TGTGCCAGCAGCCCGTCTAGCCATGTCTCTGGAAACACCATATATTTT. As protein: CASSPSSHVSGNTIYF.